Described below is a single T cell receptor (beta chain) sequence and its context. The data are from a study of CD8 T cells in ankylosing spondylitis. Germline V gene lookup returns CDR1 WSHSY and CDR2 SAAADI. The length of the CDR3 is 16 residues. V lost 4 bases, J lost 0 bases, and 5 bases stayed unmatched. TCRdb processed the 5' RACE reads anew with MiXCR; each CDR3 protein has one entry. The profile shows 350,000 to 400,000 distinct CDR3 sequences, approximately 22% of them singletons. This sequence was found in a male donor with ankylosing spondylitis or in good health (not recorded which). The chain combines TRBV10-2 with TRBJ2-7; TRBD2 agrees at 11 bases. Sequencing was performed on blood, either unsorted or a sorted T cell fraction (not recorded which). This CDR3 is CASSAIAGGSSYEQYF. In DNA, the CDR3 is TGCGCCAGCAGTGCTATAGCGGGGGGGAGCTCCTACGAGCAGTACTTC.